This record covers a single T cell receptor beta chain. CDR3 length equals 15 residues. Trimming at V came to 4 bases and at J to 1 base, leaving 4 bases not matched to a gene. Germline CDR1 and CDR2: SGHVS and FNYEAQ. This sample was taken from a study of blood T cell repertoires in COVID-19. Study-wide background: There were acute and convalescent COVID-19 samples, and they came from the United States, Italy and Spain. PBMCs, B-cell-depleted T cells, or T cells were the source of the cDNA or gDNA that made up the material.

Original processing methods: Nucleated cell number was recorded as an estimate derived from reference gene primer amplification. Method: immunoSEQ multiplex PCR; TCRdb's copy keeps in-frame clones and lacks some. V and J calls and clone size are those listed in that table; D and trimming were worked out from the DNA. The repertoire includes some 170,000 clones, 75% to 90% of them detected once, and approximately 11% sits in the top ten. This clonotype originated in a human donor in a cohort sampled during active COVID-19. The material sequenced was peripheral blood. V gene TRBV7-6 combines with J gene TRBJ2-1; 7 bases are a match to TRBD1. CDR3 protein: CASSSRDRSYNEQFF. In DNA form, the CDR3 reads TGTGCCAGCAGCTCCCGGGACAGATCCTACAATGAGCAGTTCTTC.